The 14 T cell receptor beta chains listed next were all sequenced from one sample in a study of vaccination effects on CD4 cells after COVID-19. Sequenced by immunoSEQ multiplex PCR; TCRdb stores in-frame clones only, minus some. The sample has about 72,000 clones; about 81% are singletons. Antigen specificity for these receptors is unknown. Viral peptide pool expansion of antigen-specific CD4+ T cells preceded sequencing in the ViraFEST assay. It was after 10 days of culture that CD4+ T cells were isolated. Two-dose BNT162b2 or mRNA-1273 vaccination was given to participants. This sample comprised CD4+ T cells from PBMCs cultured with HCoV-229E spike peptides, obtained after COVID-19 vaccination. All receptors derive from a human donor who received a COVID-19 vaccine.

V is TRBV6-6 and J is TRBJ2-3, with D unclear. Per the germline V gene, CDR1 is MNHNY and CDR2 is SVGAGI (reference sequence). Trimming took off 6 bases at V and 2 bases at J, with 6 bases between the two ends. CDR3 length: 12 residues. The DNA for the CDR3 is TGTGCCAGCAGCCCATCCACAGATACGCAGTATTTT. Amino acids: CASSPSTDTQYF.

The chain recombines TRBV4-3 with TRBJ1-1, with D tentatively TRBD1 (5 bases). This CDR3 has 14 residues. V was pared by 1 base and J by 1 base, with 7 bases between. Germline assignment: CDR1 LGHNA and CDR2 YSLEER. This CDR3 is CASSQGRENTEAFF. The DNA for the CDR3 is TGCGCCAGCAGCCAAGGCAGGGAGAACACTGAAGCTTTCTTT.

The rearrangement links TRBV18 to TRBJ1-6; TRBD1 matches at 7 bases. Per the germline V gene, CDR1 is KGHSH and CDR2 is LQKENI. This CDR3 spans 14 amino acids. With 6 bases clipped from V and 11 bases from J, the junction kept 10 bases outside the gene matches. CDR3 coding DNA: TGTGCCAGCTCCGGGGACAGAGGCGGGACACCCCTCCACTTT. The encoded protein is CASSGDRGGTPLHF.

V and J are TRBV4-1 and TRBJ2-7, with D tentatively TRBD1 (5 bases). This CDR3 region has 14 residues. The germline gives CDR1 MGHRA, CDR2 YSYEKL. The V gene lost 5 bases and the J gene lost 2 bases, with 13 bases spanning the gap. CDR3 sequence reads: CASSKGSSPYEQYV. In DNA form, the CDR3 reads TGCGCCAGCAGCAAGGGGTCCAGCCCCTACGAGCAGTACGTC.

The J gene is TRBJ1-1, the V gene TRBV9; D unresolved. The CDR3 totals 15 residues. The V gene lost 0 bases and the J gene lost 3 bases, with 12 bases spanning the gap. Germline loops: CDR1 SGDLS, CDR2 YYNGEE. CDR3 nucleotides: TGTGCCAGCAGCGTAGTCCCAACGGAGGACACTGAAGCTTTCTTT. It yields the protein CASSVVPTEDTEAFF.

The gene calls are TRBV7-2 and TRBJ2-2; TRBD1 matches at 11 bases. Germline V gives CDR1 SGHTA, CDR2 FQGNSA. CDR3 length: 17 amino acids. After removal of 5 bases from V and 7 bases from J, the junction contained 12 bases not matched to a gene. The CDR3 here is CASSPRARTGGGGELFF. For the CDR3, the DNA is TGTGCCAGCAGCCCACGGGCCCGGACAGGGGGCGGCGGGGAGCTGTTTTTT.

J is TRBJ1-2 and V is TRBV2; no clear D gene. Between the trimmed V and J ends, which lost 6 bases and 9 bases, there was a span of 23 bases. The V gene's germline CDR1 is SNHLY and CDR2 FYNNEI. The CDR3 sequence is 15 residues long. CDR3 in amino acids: CASRADGQHLFSYTF. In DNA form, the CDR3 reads TGTGCCAGCAGAGCTGACGGCCAACACCTCTTTAGCTACACCTTC.

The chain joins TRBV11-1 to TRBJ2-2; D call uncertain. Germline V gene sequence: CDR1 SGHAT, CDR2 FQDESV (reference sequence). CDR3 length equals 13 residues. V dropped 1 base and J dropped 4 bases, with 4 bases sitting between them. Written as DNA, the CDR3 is TGTGCCAGCAGCTTAGAGACCACCGGGGAGCTGTTTTTT. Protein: CASSLETTGELFF. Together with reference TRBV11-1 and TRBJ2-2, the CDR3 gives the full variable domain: EAEVAQSPRYKITEKSQAVAFWCDPISGHATLYWYRQILGQGPELLVQFQDESVVDDSQLPKDRFSAERLKGVDSTLKIQPAELGDSAMYLCASSLETTGELFFGEGSRLTVL.

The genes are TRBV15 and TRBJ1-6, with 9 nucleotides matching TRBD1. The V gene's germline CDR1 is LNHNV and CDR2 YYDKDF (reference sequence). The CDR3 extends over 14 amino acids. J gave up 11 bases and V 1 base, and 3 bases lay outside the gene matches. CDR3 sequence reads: CATSRGDRAAPLHF. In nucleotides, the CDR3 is TGTGCCACCAGCAGAGGGGACAGGGCGGCACCCCTCCACTTT.

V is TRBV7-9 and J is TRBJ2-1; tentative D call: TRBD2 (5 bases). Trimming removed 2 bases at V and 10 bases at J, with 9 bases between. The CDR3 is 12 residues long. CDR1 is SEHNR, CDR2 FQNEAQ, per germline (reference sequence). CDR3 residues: CASSLIGGEQFF. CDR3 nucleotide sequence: TGTGCCAGCAGCTTAATAGGAGGCGAGCAGTTCTTC.

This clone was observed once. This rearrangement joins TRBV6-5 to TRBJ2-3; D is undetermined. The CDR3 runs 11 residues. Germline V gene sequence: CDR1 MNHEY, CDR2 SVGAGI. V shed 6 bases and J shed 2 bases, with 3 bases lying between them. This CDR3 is CASRNTDTQYF. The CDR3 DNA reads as TGTGCCAGCAGGAACACAGATACGCAGTATTTT.

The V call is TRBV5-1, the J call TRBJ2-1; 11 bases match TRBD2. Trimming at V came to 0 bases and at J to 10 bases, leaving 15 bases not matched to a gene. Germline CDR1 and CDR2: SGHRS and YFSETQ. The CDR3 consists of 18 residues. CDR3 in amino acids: CASSLDRLAGGTWEEQFF. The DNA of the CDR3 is TGCGCCAGCAGCTTGGATCGGCTAGCGGGGGGAACATGGGAAGAGCAGTTCTTC.

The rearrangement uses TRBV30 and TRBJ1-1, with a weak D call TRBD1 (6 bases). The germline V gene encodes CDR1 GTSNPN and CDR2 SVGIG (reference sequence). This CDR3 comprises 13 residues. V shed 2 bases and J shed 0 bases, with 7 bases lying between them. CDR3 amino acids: CAWSRTVNTEAFF. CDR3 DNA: TGTGCCTGGAGTAGGACAGTGAACACTGAAGCTTTCTTT.

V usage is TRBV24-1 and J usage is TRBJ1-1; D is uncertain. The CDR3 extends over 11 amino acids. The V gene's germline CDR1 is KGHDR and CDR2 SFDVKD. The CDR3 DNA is TGTGCTACCGGAGCAACCACTGAAGCTTTCTTT. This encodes CATGATTEAFF.